This T cell receptor (beta chain) was obtained from a study of T cells in Graves' hyperthyroidism and ophthalmopathy. Study results and caveats: Blood held most thyroid clonotypes expanded above 0.001 frequency.

Between the trimmed V and J ends, which lost 4 bases and 4 bases, there was a span of 14 bases. Germline CDR1 SEHNR, CDR2 FQNEAQ (reference sequence). The CDR3 runs to 16 residues. The source material, RNA transcripts, was used to amplify TCR beta CDR3 regions. HTBI primers were used for first-round RT-PCR of the TCR CDR3. TCRdb re-called the multiplex PCR reads through MiXCR, storing one row per CDR3 protein. The repertoire consists of 690,000 or so distinct CDR3 sequences, with under 20% occurring once and the leading ten covering 16%. The study based diagnoses on clinical symptoms, serum thyroxine and TRAb, thyroid ultrasound and orbital computed tomography. The PBMCs were taken from over 9.5 ml of fresh peripheral blood. This clonotype was observed a few times. Its target is unknown.

The sequence was obtained from a woman aged 45-65 years with Graves' hyperthyroidism that later progressed to Graves' ophthalmopathy. The sample consisted of blood. The chain uses TRBV7-9 and TRBJ1-6; D gene ambiguous. The CDR3 spells CASSSTAEGYNSPLHF. CDR3 coding DNA: TGTGCCAGCAGCTCTACAGCGGAAGGGTATAATTCACCCCTCCACTTT. Complete variable domain (other parts from reference TRBV7-9 and TRBJ1-6): DTGVSQNPRHKITKRGQNVTFRCDPISEHNRLYWYRQTLGQGPEFLTYFQNEAQLEKSRLLSDRFSAERPKGSFSTLEIQRTEQGDSAMYLCASSSTAEGYNSPLHFGNGTRLTVT.